The 8 T cell receptor beta chains listed next were all sequenced from one sample in a study of blood T cell repertoires in COVID-19. Sequencing was performed with immunoSEQ multiplex PCR; in TCRdb, only in-frame clones are kept and a portion is missing. The table shows under 60,000 clones, with more than 70% occurring only once. The sample consisted of peripheral blood. Source of these receptors: a human donor in a cohort sampled during active COVID-19.

V is TRBV5-6 and J is TRBJ1-5; D not certain. Germline values: CDR1 SGHDT, CDR2 YYEEEE. Trimming cost V 6 bases and J 7 bases, with 17 bases left between them. The CDR3 covers 14 residues. The CDR3 here is CASTHAGYGQPQHF. The CDR3 DNA is TGTGCCAGCACCCACGCGGGGTACGGACAGCCCCAGCATTTT.

The J gene is TRBJ2-1, the V gene TRBV6-2 or TRBV6-3; D is unclear. The germline V gene has CDR1 MNHEY and CDR2 SVGEGT. Trimming took off 2 bases at V and 12 bases at J, with 8 bases between the two ends. CDR3 size: 11 residues. The CDR3 region has the DNA TGTGCCAGCAGTTACAGCAGGTTGCAGTTCTTC. This codes for CASSYSRLQFF.

This clone was found once. The gene calls are TRBV9 and TRBJ1-1; maybe TRBD1 (5 bases). CDR3 length: 13 residues. Trimming pared 1 base from V and 4 bases from J, leaving 8 bases between. CDR1 and CDR2 from the germline V gene are SGDLS and YYNGEE. CDR3 in DNA: TGTGCCAGCAGCGTATACGGGGGCACTGAAGCTTTCTTT. Translated: CASSVYGGTEAFF.

The chain couples TRBV5-1 to TRBJ1-2, with D possibly TRBD1 on 6 matching bases. Germline V gene data show CDR1 as SGHRS and CDR2 as YFSETQ. CDR3 size: 15 residues. Trimming shortened V by 0 bases and J by 7 bases, and 16 bases separated the two germline ends. The CDR3 DNA is TGCGCCAGCAGCTTGGTCCGCGGCAGGGGTAGTGGCTACACCTTC. As protein: CASSLVRGRGSGYTF.

This clone was found a few times. The rearrangement joins TRBV9 to TRBJ2-7, with 11 positions matching TRBD1. CDR1 and CDR2 from the germline V gene are SGDLS and YYNGEE. The trim removed 3 bases at V and 5 bases at J, leaving 10 bases unmatched. The CDR3 loop spans 16 amino acids. CDR3 in DNA: TGTGCCAGCAGCGCCTTACCCGGGACAGGGGGAAACGAGCAGTACTTC. It encodes CASSALPGTGGNEQYF.

The V and J genes are TRBV19 and TRBJ1-2; TRBD1 aligns across 7 bases. The ends lost 2 bases at V and 7 bases at J; junction bases unmatched: 13. CDR1 and CDR2 from the germline V gene are LNHDA and SQIVND (reference sequence). The CDR3 runs 16 residues. This CDR3 reads CASSISWGQRTAGYTF. DNA for the CDR3: TGTGCCAGTAGTATAAGTTGGGGACAGAGGACTGCTGGCTACACCTTC.

The V call is TRBV2, the J call TRBJ2-2; no clear D. The CDR3 is 13 amino acids. Trimming cost V 4 bases and J 4 bases, with 7 bases left between them. Germline V gene lookup returns CDR1 SNHLY and CDR2 FYNNEI. The CDR3 here is CASSGAGTGELFF. For the CDR3, the DNA is TGTGCCAGCAGTGGGGCAGGCACCGGGGAGCTGTTTTTT. Filled out from reference TRBV2 and TRBJ2-2, the complete variable domain reads EPEVTQTPSHQVTQMGQEVILRCVPISNHLYFYWYRQILGQKVEFLVSFYNNEISEKSEIFDDQFSVERPDGSNFTLKIRSTKLEDSAMYFCASSGAGTGELFFGEGSRLTVL.

The chain employs TRBV7-8 and TRBJ1-1; D not resolved. Germline CDR1 and CDR2: SGHVS and FQNEAQ. V shed 0 bases and J shed 10 bases, with 15 bases lying between them. The CDR3 sequence is 14 residues long. The CDR3 protein is CASSLAGNRIGAFF. In DNA form, the CDR3 reads TGTGCCAGCAGCTTAGCGGGCAACCGCATTGGAGCTTTCTTT.